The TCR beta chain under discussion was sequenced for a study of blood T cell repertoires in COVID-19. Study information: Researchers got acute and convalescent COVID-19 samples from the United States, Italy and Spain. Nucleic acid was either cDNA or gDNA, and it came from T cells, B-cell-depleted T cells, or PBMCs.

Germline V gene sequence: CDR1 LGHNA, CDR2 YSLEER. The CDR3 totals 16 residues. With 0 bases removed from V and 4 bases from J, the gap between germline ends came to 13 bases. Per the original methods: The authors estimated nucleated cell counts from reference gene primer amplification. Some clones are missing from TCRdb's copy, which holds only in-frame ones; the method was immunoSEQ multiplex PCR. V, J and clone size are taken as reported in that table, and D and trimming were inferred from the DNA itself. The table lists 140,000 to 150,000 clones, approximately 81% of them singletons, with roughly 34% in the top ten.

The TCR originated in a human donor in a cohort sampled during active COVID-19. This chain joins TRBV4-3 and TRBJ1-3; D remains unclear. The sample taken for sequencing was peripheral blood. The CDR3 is CASSQDRPGVGNTIYF. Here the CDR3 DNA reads TGCGCCAGCAGCCAAGATCGGCCGGGAGTGGGAAACACCATATATTTT.